Listed below are T cell receptor beta chains from one sample, sequenced in a study of blood T cells in healthy people across ages. MiXCR was run by TCRdb on the 5' RACE reads, yielding one entry per CDR3 protein. The repertoire has about 770,000 distinct CDR3 sequences, 44% of them found once; the top ten carry 15% to 25%. The sequenced sample was blood. The receptors were sampled from a man in his fifties or sixties in good health. CDR3s include the opening cysteine and the closing phenylalanine or tryptophan. A D gene is named only where the DNA matches it firmly. Expanded clones are given a class, and other clones once, few, many or no size at all.

V	D	length	J	size	CDR3	DNA
TRBV27	TRBD1	16	TRBJ1-2	few	CASSLLAGQGRYGYTF	TGTGCCAGCAGTTTACTTGCAGGACAGGGACGCTATGGCTACACCTTC
TRBV2	.	14	TRBJ1-6	.	CASRVGAGNSPLHF	TGTGCCAGCAGGGTGGGGGCTGGGAATTCACCCCTCCACTTT
TRBV5-1	.	13	TRBJ2-7	.	CASSYGDFYEQYF	TGCGCCAGCAGCTACGGGGATTTCTACGAGCAGTACTTC
TRBV20-1	TRBD2	14	TRBJ2-7	.	CSAKSSGDYNEQYF	TGCAGTGCTAAGTCTAGCGGGGACTACAATGAGCAGTACTTC
TRBV12-3/TRBV12-4	.	14	TRBJ2-7	few	CASSIQGYSYEQYF	TGTGCCAGCAGTATACAGGGCTACTCCTACGAGCAGTACTTC
TRBV7-8	TRBD1	15	TRBJ1-2	few	CASSLGRGQEGGYTF	TGTGCCAGCAGCTTAGGCAGGGGGCAAGAGGGTGGCTACACCTTC
TRBV20-1	TRBD1	14	TRBJ2-7	.	CSARVSGTGGEQYF	TGCAGTGCTAGAGTTTCCGGGACAGGGGGAGAGCAGTACTTC
TRBV27	.	15	TRBJ2-4	many	CASSRNTVAKNIQYF	TGTGCCAGCAGTCGAAATACAGTAGCCAAAAACATTCAGTACTTC
TRBV20-1	.	13	TRBJ2-3	few	CSARESSTDTQYF	TGCAGTGCTAGGGAGTCCAGCACAGATACGCAGTATTTT
TRBV20-1	TRBD2	18	TRBJ2-6	few	CSATQLAGGPSGANVLTF	TGCAGTGCTACCCAACTAGCGGGGGGGCCTTCCGGGGCCAACGTCCTGACTTTC
TRBV6-2/TRBV6-3	.	16	TRBJ1-5	.	CASSWEGGTGNQPQHF	TGTGCCAGCAGTTGGGAGGGGGGGACGGGCAATCAGCCCCAGCATTTT
TRBV5-8	.	12	TRBJ2-3	.	CASSYSGSTQYF	TGTGCCAGCAGCTACTCGGGGAGTACGCAGTATTTT
TRBV20-1	.	15	TRBJ2-3	few	CSANSWVLPPDTQYF	TGCAGTGCTAACTCTTGGGTCCTACCCCCAGATACGCAGTATTTT
TRBV7-2	.	18	TRBJ1-1	.	CASSWGGRGSMENTEAFF	TGTGCCAGCAGCTGGGGTGGGCGGGGATCTATGGAAAATACTGAAGCTTTCTTT
TRBV25-1	.	11	TRBJ1-1	few	CASSEMKRAFF	TGTGCCAGCAGTGAAATGAAGAGGGCTTTCTTT
TRBV11-2	.	13	TRBJ2-7	.	CASSENILYEQYF	TGTGCCAGCAGCGAGAATATTCTCTACGAGCAGTACTTC
TRBV12-3/TRBV12-4	.	13	TRBJ2-1	few	CASSTGGTDEQFF	TGTGCCAGCAGTACGGGGGGCACTGATGAGCAGTTCTTC
TRBV5-1	.	13	TRBJ2-5	few	CASSLELQETQYF	TGCGCCAGCAGCTTGGAGCTGCAAGAGACCCAGTACTTC
TRBV7-3	.	14	TRBJ1-6	few	CASSVTGPNSPLHF	TGTGCCAGCAGCGTTACAGGGCCTAATTCACCCCTCCACTTT
TRBV7-2	TRBD2	18	TRBJ2-3	few	CASSSLGWSSGGRDTQYF	TGTGCCAGCAGCAGCTTAGGATGGAGTAGCGGGGGGAGAGATACGCAGTATTTT
TRBV9	TRBD1	17	TRBJ1-1	.	CASSVGDRGSWNTEAFF	TGTGCCAGCAGCGTAGGGGACAGGGGTAGTTGGAACACTGAAGCTTTCTTT
TRBV21-1	.	16	TRBJ2-7	.	CASSALDRLRYYEQYF	TGTGCCAGCAGCGCCTTGGACAGGCTAAGGTACTACGAGCAGTACTTC
TRBV5-1	.	16	TRBJ2-3	.	CASSLGSSPGTDTQYF	TGCGCCAGCAGCTTGGGTTCGTCCCCTGGCACAGATACGCAGTATTTT
TRBV12-3/TRBV12-4	.	13	TRBJ1-1	.	CASRGTMDTEAFF	TGTGCCAGCAGAGGGACAATGGACACTGAAGCTTTCTTT
TRBV14	TRBD1	13	TRBJ1-2	.	CASSYGTGAGYTF	TGTGCCAGCAGCTATGGGACAGGTGCCGGCTACACCTTC
TRBV7-9	.	13	TRBJ2-1	.	CASSLSETNEQFF	TGTGCCAGCAGCTTATCAGAAACTAATGAGCAGTTCTTC
TRBV4-3	.	14	TRBJ2-5	.	CASSPGDNRETQYF	TGCGCCAGCAGCCCGGGGGACAATAGGGAGACCCAGTACTTC
TRBV4-3	TRBD2	15	TRBJ2-7	.	CASSALAGSSYEQYF	TGCGCCAGCAGCGCACTAGCGGGGTCTTCCTACGAGCAGTACTTC
TRBV7-6	TRBD1	15	TRBJ2-5	.	CASSIRTGFVGTQYF	TGTGCCAGCAGCATCCGGACAGGGTTTGTGGGGACCCAGTACTTC
TRBV6-6	.	11	TRBJ2-7	.	CASSSPCEQYF	TGTGCCAGCAGCTCCCCGTGCGAGCAGTACTTC
TRBV6-2/TRBV6-3	.	14	TRBJ1-3	once	CASSRGAFGNTIYF	TGTGCCAGCAGCCGGGGCGCGTTTGGAAATACCATATATTTT
TRBV24-1	TRBD2	15	TRBJ2-7	.	CATSTSREAFGEQYF	TGTGCCACCAGTACGTCCCGGGAGGCCTTCGGCGAGCAGTACTTC
TRBV5-1	.	13	TRBJ1-6	.	CASSPSPDSPLHF	TGCGCCAGCAGCCCAAGCCCTGATTCACCCCTCCACTTT
TRBV20-1	.	16	TRBJ2-2	few	CSARDKDYLGTGELFF	TGCAGTGCTAGAGATAAAGACTACCTGGGCACCGGGGAGCTGTTTTTT
TRBV4-3	TRBD1	19	TRBJ2-7	.	CASSQDSGDLYRGPYEQYF	TGCGCCAGCAGCCAAGATTCGGGCGACCTTTACAGGGGGCCCTATGAGCAGTACTTC
TRBV29-1	.	13	TRBJ2-7	few	CSVVKGAPYEQYF	TGCAGCGTTGTCAAAGGGGCCCCCTACGAGCAGTACTTC
TRBV27	TRBD1	15	TRBJ1-6	.	CASSFGTGGNSPLHF	TGTGCCAGCAGTTTTGGGACAGGAGGAAATTCACCCCTCCACTTT
TRBV13	TRBD2	15	TRBJ2-5	.	CASSLTPSGEETQYF	TGTGCCAGCAGCTTAACGCCTAGCGGGGAAGAGACCCAGTACTTC
TRBV5-1	.	15	TRBJ1-1	.	CASSFGGRGFTEAFF	TGCGCCAGCAGCTTCGGTGGCAGGGGTTTTACTGAAGCTTTCTTT
TRBV7-2	.	12	TRBJ2-1	.	CACSLYRNEQFF	TGTGCCTGCAGCTTATATCGAAATGAGCAGTTCTTC
TRBV27	.	14	TRBJ2-1	few	CASTSLGIHNEQFF	TGTGCCAGCACGTCCTTAGGGATACACAATGAGCAGTTCTTC
TRBV20-1	.	17	TRBJ2-3	.	CSARGVGGSSSTDTQYF	TGCAGTGCTAGAGGGGTGGGGGGCTCTTCTAGCACAGATACGCAGTATTTT
TRBV3-1	.	14	TRBJ2-2	.	CASTHHKNTGELFF	TGTGCCAGCACCCACCACAAGAACACCGGGGAGCTGTTTTTT
TRBV7-2	.	14	TRBJ2-4	.	CASSLDSGKNIQYF	TGTGCCAGCAGCTTAGATTCAGGCAAAAACATTCAGTACTTC
TRBV20-1	.	13	TRBJ1-2	few	CSARDSVNYGYTF	TGCAGTGCTAGAGATAGCGTTAACTATGGCTACACCTTC
TRBV15	.	15	TRBJ1-5	.	CATSRDSYSNQPQHF	TGTGCCACCAGCAGAGACAGTTATAGCAATCAGCCCCAGCATTTT
TRBV7-2	TRBD2	16	TRBJ2-5	.	CASIPLRGGSQETQYF	TGTGCCAGCATCCCCCTGCGGGGGGGAAGCCAAGAGACCCAGTACTTC
TRBV29-1	.	13	TRBJ1-1	few	CSVGATKNTEAFF	TGCAGCGTCGGTGCCACTAAGAACACTGAAGCTTTCTTT
TRBV5-1	TRBD2	16	TRBJ2-3	.	CASSSGGSASTDTQYF	TGCGCCAGCAGCTCGGGAGGGAGCGCTAGCACAGATACGCAGTATTTT
TRBV6-5	.	14	TRBJ1-2	.	CASSSGSANYGYTF	TGTGCCAGCAGTTCGGGGTCGGCTAACTATGGCTACACCTTC
TRBV18	.	14	TRBJ2-7	.	CASSPPSFLDEQYF	TGTGCCAGCTCACCACCCAGCTTTTTAGACGAGCAGTACTTC
TRBV20-1	TRBD1	13	TRBJ2-1	.	CTAEQGTYNEQFF	TGCACGGCGGAACAGGGGACCTACAATGAGCAGTTCTTC